The entry below describes one TCR beta chain. In the study's own analysis: Reference gene primer amplification in the assay estimated nucleated cell counts. Assay used: immunoSEQ multiplex PCR; TCRdb lists only in-frame clones, some missing. The V and J calls and the clone size are those of that table, but D and trimming were determined from the DNA. Seen here are about 420,000 clones, around 90% observed once, and the top ten hold less than 0.95%. This CDR3 contains 16 residues. V trimming: 4 bases; J trimming: 6 bases; junction bases outside the gene matches: 11. Germline CDR1 and CDR2: MGHRA and YSYEKL. These data come from a study of blood T cell repertoires in COVID-19. About the research overall: COVID-19 samples, acute and convalescent, were from the United States, Italy and Spain.

This chain connects TRBV4-1 to TRBJ1-4; 7 positions match TRBD1. The clonotype originates from a man younger than 30 with COVID-19, enrolled during active disease. The sample consisted of peripheral blood. CDR3 in amino acids: CASSPEGGGEDEKLFF. Here the CDR3 DNA reads TGCGCCAGCAGCCCAGAAGGAGGGGGCGAGGATGAAAAACTGTTTTTT.